The 15 T cell receptor beta chains listed next were all sequenced from one sample in a study of cytotoxic CD8 clonotypes in ibrutinib-treated CLL. Repertoires were generated with immunoSEQ multiplex PCR, while TCRdb's copy carries only in-frame clones and drops some. Of more than 85,000 clones in the sample, around 77% were seen once. The sequencing used PBMCs, collected after 24 months of ibrutinib treatment. The receptors originated from a human donor with chronic lymphocytic leukemia.

This clone is a singleton in its sample. V gene TRBV5-1 combines with J gene TRBJ1-1; 9 bases are shared with TRBD1. This CDR3 is 14 amino acids long. V dropped 4 bases and J dropped 4; count of bases not matched to a gene: 5. Germline V gene data show CDR1 as SGHRS and CDR2 as YFSETQ. The CDR3 region is CASSPTGGGTEAFF. The CDR3, as DNA: TGCGCCAGCAGCCCGACAGGGGGAGGCACTGAAGCTTTCTTT.

This chain links TRBV5-1 with TRBJ2-5; D is possibly TRBD1 or TRBD2 (6 bases each). The germline V gene encodes CDR1 SGHRS and CDR2 YFSETQ. The length of the CDR3 is 16 residues. The ends were cut back, 0 bases at V and 5 bases at J, with 17 bases in the middle. CDR3 sequence reads: CASSLAWGAVSETQYF. CDR3 nucleotide sequence: TGCGCCAGCAGCTTGGCATGGGGGGCGGTTTCGGAGACCCAGTACTTC. Full variable domain (remainder filled in from reference TRBV5-1 and TRBJ2-5): KAGVTQTPRYLIKTRGQQVTLSCSPISGHRSVSWYQQTPGQGLQFLFEYFSETQRNKGNFPGRFSGRQFSNSRSEMNVSTLELGDSALYLCASSLAWGAVSETQYFGPGTRLLVL.

In this sample, this clone turned up a few times. The rearrangement uses TRBV5-6 and TRBJ1-1; 10 positions match TRBD1. The germline gives CDR1 SGHDT, CDR2 YYEEEE. This CDR3 is 14 amino acids long. V shed 3 bases, J shed 2 bases, and the junction held 1 base outside the gene matches. The CDR3 DNA reads TGTGCCAGCAGCTGGGACAGGGGAAACACTGAAGCTTTCTTT. This translates into CASSWDRGNTEAFF.

This clone was recorded only once. The gene calls are TRBV6-6 and TRBJ2-1; D may correspond to TRBD1 or TRBD2 (5 bases each). V shed 2 bases and J shed 6 bases, with 5 bases lying between them. Germline V gives CDR1 MNHNY, CDR2 SVGAGI (reference sequence). This CDR3 spans 12 amino acids. Written as DNA, the CDR3 is TGTGCCAGCAGTTACGGGGGCAATGAGCAGTTCTTC. The encoded protein is CASSYGGNEQFF.

The J gene is TRBJ2-7, the V gene TRBV11-2, with 7 bases matching TRBD1. The length of the CDR3 is 13 residues. Trimming cost V 3 bases and J 5 bases; bases outside gene matches: 4. CDR1 is SGHAT, CDR2 FQNNGV, per germline. This CDR3 is CASSFQGVHEQYF. In nucleotides, the CDR3 is TGTGCCAGCAGCTTCCAGGGGGTCCACGAGCAGTACTTC.

V and J are TRBV9 and TRBJ2-3; D gene uncertain. The CDR3 is 12 amino acids. Germline CDR1 and CDR2: SGDLS and YYNGEE. Deletions cut 0 bases from V and 4 bases from J, with 3 bases between. CDR3 in DNA: TGTGCCAGCAGCGTAGGATCAGATACGCAGTATTTT. It encodes CASSVGSDTQYF.

The V call is TRBV19, the J call TRBJ1-4; the D gene is possibly TRBD1 (6 bases). The CDR3 length is 13 residues. Germline V CDR1 and CDR2: LNHDA, SQIVND (reference sequence). V lost 7 bases to trimming and J lost 9 bases, with 15 bases between them. The CDR3 region is CASTPGQDQKLFF. The CDR3 region has the DNA TGTGCCAGTACACCGGGACAAGACCAAAAACTGTTTTTT.

V gene TRBV18 combines with J gene TRBJ1-1, with D possibly TRBD1 on 6 matching bases. CDR1 is KGHSH and CDR2 is LQKENI in the germline V gene. The CDR3 is 14 amino acids. V was cut by 4 bases and J by 3 bases, with 12 bases left in between. Written as DNA, the CDR3 is TGTGCCAGCTCACAACAGGGAGGGGACACTGAAGCTTTCTTT. This codes for CASSQQGGDTEAFF.

The V call is TRBV5-1, the J call TRBJ2-7; 7 nucleotides align to TRBD2. After removal of 5 bases from V and 6 bases from J, the junction contained 5 bases not matched to a gene. The CDR3 has 12 residues. Germline CDR1 reads SGHRS; CDR2 reads YFSETQ. The CDR3 loop reads CASRTPGGEQYF. Written as DNA, the CDR3 is TGCGCCAGCAGGACGCCGGGGGGCGAGCAGTACTTC.

CDR3 sequence: CASSQIRTSGSSYEQYF. CDR3 DNA sequence: TGTGCCAGCAGCCAGATCCGGACTAGCGGGAGCTCCTACGAGCAGTACTTC. V is TRBV11-2 and J is TRBJ2-7; 13 nucleotides agree with TRBD2. Germline V gene sequence: CDR1 SGHAT, CDR2 FQNNGV. CDR3 length: 17 residues. V dropped 5 bases and J dropped 0; count of bases not matched to a gene: 7.

The chain has TRBV7-2 and TRBJ2-2; D not resolved. There are 14 residues in the CDR3. CDR1 is SGHTA, CDR2 FQGNSA, per germline. Trimming cost V 5 bases and J 8 bases, with 15 bases left between them. The CDR3 is CASSRKPAPGELFF. The CDR3 nucleotides read TGTGCCAGCAGCCGCAAGCCCGCCCCAGGGGAGCTGTTTTTT.

The V and J genes are TRBV4-2 and TRBJ2-3, with 10 bases fitting TRBD2. The ends lost 0 bases at V and 2 bases at J; junction bases unmatched: 17. Germline values: CDR1 LGHNA, CDR2 YNFKEQ. This CDR3 region has 21 residues. CDR3 DNA sequence: TGTGCCAGCAGCCAAGATCTCGGCGGAGGGGGTCTAGCGGGGGCCACAGATACGCAGTATTTT. It codes for CASSQDLGGGGLAGATDTQYF.

The rearrangement joins TRBV5-6 to TRBJ1-5; D is undetermined. Trimming cost V 0 bases and J 0 bases, with 10 bases left between them. CDR1 and CDR2 from the germline V gene are SGHDT and YYEEEE. The CDR3 spans 16 residues. This CDR3 reads CASSLASADSNQPQHF. CDR3 bases: TGTGCCAGCAGCTTGGCCTCGGCCGATAGCAATCAGCCCCAGCATTTT.

The genes are TRBV5-1 and TRBJ2-7, with a tentative D call TRBD2 (7 bases). Germline CDR1 reads SGHRS; CDR2 reads YFSETQ. The V end lost 0 bases, the J end lost 7 bases, and 14 bases lay between the germline ends. The CDR3 extends over 14 amino acids. The CDR3 protein is CASSLVGGPEEQYF. The CDR3 region has the DNA TGCGCCAGCAGCTTGGTCGGGGGGCCGGAGGAGCAGTACTTC.

The table lists this clone with a count of one. This rearrangement joins TRBV29-1 to TRBJ1-2, with 9 bases aligning to TRBD1. From germline, CDR1 is SQVTM and CDR2 ANQGSEA. This CDR3 comprises 16 residues. Trimming took 7 bases from V and 5 from J; bases not matched to a gene: 17. For the CDR3, the DNA is TGCAGCGCCGAAAGGTACGAGAGGACAGGGGAATATGGCTACACCTTC. Translation: CSAERYERTGEYGYTF.